These 31 T cell receptor beta chains share one sample of origin, sequenced in a study of T cell responses to AZD1222 COVID-19 vaccine. Only in-frame clones appear in the TCRdb table, and some are missing; sequencing was by immunoSEQ multiplex PCR. The data hold 150,000 or so clones, with just over 90% observed a single time. The sequencing here drew on peripheral blood, taken 28 days after the second AZD1222 dose. These receptors were collected from an adult who received the AZD1222 COVID-19 vaccine.

The chain links TRBV2 to TRBJ1-5; 10 nucleotides align to TRBD1. Per germline, CDR1 SNHLY and CDR2 FYNNEI. CDR3 length: 15 residues. V was pared by 6 bases and J by 6 bases, with 8 bases of the junction left unmatched. CDR3 protein: CASRPSDRGGQPQHF. In nucleotides, the CDR3 is TGTGCCAGCAGACCCTCGGACAGGGGGGGTCAGCCCCAGCATTTT.

The chain recombines TRBV6-5 with TRBJ1-5; D is perhaps TRBD1 (6 bases). From germline, CDR1 is MNHEY and CDR2 SVGAGI. Trimming removed 3 bases at V and 6 bases at J, with 15 bases between. The CDR3 extends over 15 amino acids. The CDR3 region is CASSYSAGVGQPQHF. In DNA, the CDR3 is TGTGCCAGCAGTTATTCCGCAGGGGTCGGTCAGCCCCAGCATTTT.

This chain connects TRBV25-1 to TRBJ2-1, with TRBD2 matching 14 bases. Trimming at V came to 3 bases and at J to 8 bases, leaving 3 bases not matched to a gene. Per germline, CDR1 MGHDK and CDR2 SYGVNS. The CDR3 contains 15 residues. In nucleotides, the CDR3 is TGTGCCAGCAGTGACGGGACTAGCGGGAGTGATGAGCAGTTCTTC. Protein sequence: CASSDGTSGSDEQFF.

The chain has TRBV2 and TRBJ2-7; D might be TRBD2 (6 bases). The CDR3 has 12 residues. V was trimmed by 5 bases and J by 4 bases, leaving 9 bases between them. CDR1 is SNHLY, CDR2 FYNNEI, per germline. This CDR3 reads CASSWGDYEQYF. The CDR3 DNA sequence: TGTGCCAGCAGTTGGGGGGATTACGAGCAGTACTTC.

The V gene is TRBV28, the J gene TRBJ2-3, with 8 positions matching TRBD2. Germline V gene sequence: CDR1 MDHEN, CDR2 SYDVKM. Trimming took 7 bases from V and 4 from J; bases not matched to a gene: 10. The CDR3 loop spans 15 amino acids. In DNA, the CDR3 is TGTGCCAGCACCCGTCGGGGGGGTTTGGCAGATACGCAGTATTTT. It yields the protein CASTRRGGLADTQYF.

The gene calls are TRBV29-1 and TRBJ2-5; possible D gene TRBD1, 6 bases. The V gene lost 1 base and the J gene lost 4 bases, with 13 bases spanning the gap. In germline, CDR1 is SQVTM, CDR2 ANQGSEA. The CDR3 extends over 14 amino acids. This CDR3 is CSVEGATGSETQYF. CDR3 sequence (DNA): TGCAGCGTTGAAGGCGCAACAGGGTCAGAGACCCAGTACTTC.

The chain links TRBV15 to TRBJ2-7; 9 bases agree with TRBD2. V lost 1 base, J lost 0 bases, and 1 base stayed unmatched. Germline loops: CDR1 LNHNV, CDR2 YYDKDF (reference sequence). This CDR3 contains 15 residues. The CDR3: CATSRVREGSYEQYF. CDR3 DNA: TGTGCCACCAGCAGAGTGCGGGAGGGCTCCTACGAGCAGTACTTC.

This clone occurred a few times. This chain uses TRBV18 with TRBJ1-6; D gene unclear. Trimming took off 3 bases at V and 7 bases at J, with 4 bases between the two ends. CDR3 length: 12 residues. Germline CDR1 and CDR2: KGHSH and LQKENI. Here the CDR3 DNA reads TGTGCCAGCTCACCGGAAAATTCACCCCTCCACTTT. It translates to CASSPENSPLHF.

The rearrangement joins TRBV9 to TRBJ1-6; the D is unclear. Germline loops: CDR1 SGDLS, CDR2 YYNGEE. The CDR3 loop spans 12 amino acids. Trimming cost V 0 bases and J 9 bases, with 4 bases left between them. CDR3 region: CASSVGSSPLHF. DNA for the CDR3: TGTGCCAGCAGCGTAGGTAGTTCACCCCTCCACTTT.

V usage is TRBV2 and J usage is TRBJ1-1, with TRBD1 matching 8 bases. The CDR3 length is 12 residues. The V and J ends lost 4 bases and 7 bases, in that order; junction bases with no gene match: 2. In germline, CDR1 is SNHLY, CDR2 FYNNEI. The CDR3 bases are TGTGCCAGCAGTGCAGGACAGGGTGAAGCTTTCTTT. It codes for CASSAGQGEAFF.

The rearrangement uses TRBV19 and TRBJ2-2, with 14 bases identical to TRBD2. Unmatched junction bases numbered 2, after V lost 4 bases and J lost 1 base. The CDR3 covers 17 residues. From germline, CDR1 is LNHDA and CDR2 SQIVND (reference sequence). The CDR3 nucleotides read TGTGCCAGTAGTACTGGGACTAGCGGGAGGAACACCGGGGAGCTGTTTTTT. Its translation is CASSTGTSGRNTGELFF.

The rearrangement links TRBV29-1 to TRBJ1-2; TRBD1 matches at 9 bases. The CDR3 is 12 residues long. Looked up from germline, CDR1 is SQVTM and CDR2 is ANQGSEA. Trimming at V came to 6 bases and at J to 5 bases, leaving 4 bases not matched to a gene. The CDR3 is CSVPGTGYGYTF. The CDR3 nucleotides read TGCAGCGTCCCCGGGACAGGGTATGGCTACACCTTC.

The chain carries TRBV7-8 and TRBJ2-3; no clear D. This CDR3 comprises 14 residues. Trimming removed 2 bases at V and 11 bases at J, with 17 bases between. Germline values: CDR1 SGHVS, CDR2 FQNEAQ. The CDR3 loop is CASSLPTEEMKQYF. The CDR3 DNA is TGTGCCAGCAGCTTACCGACGGAAGAAATGAAGCAGTATTTT. Filled out from reference TRBV7-8 and TRBJ2-3, the complete variable domain reads GAGVSQSPRYKVAKRGQDVALRCDPISGHVSLFWYQQALGQGPEFLTYFQNEAQLDKSGLPSDRFFAERPEGSVSTLKIQRTQQEDSAVYLCASSLPTEEMKQYFGPGTRLTVL.

The V gene is TRBV7-6, the J gene TRBJ2-1; D is unclear. The CDR3 length is 22 residues. Germline CDR1 reads SGHVS; CDR2 reads FNYEAQ. V was cut by 2 bases and J by 2 bases, with 31 bases left in between. The CDR3 protein is CASSLYRRVRMTIQATYNEQFF. CDR3 DNA: TGTGCCAGCAGCTTATATCGGCGTGTTCGAATGACAATTCAAGCCACCTACAATGAGCAGTTCTTC.

The chain links TRBV5-1 to TRBJ2-3, with no clear D. CDR1 and CDR2 from the germline V gene are SGHRS and YFSETQ. This CDR3 spans 15 amino acids. V was trimmed by 4 bases and J by 0 bases, leaving 12 bases between them. The CDR3: CASSLQIRSTDTQYF. In DNA, the CDR3 is TGCGCCAGCAGCCTCCAGATCAGGAGCACAGATACGCAGTATTTT. The full variable domain, rest sourced from reference TRBV5-1 and TRBJ2-3, is KAGVTQTPRYLIKTRGQQVTLSCSPISGHRSVSWYQQTPGQGLQFLFEYFSETQRNKGNFPGRFSGRQFSNSRSEMNVSTLELGDSALYLCASSLQIRSTDTQYFGPGTRLTVL.

This chain links TRBV11-3 with TRBJ2-5, with TRBD2 identical over 10 bases. CDR1 SGHNT and CDR2 YENEEA come from the germline V gene. Trimming removed 6 bases from V and 4 bases from J; junction bases left unmatched: 5. The CDR3 sequence is 14 residues long. CDR3 in DNA: TGTGCCAGCAGAGAAAAGCGGGGGGGAGAGACCCAGTACTTC. It translates to CASREKRGGETQYF.

V gene TRBV6-5 combines with J gene TRBJ1-2; D is undetermined. The length of the CDR3 is 12 residues. From germline, CDR1 is MNHEY and CDR2 SVGAGI. The V end lost 8 bases, the J end lost 0 bases, and 7 bases lay between the germline ends. The CDR3 is CASRGANYGYTF. The CDR3 region has the DNA TGTGCCAGCCGCGGGGCTAACTATGGCTACACCTTC.

The chain combines TRBV5-4 with TRBJ2-7; D might be TRBD1 (5 bases). The V gene lost 4 bases and the J gene lost 1 base, with 12 bases spanning the gap. The CDR3 totals 14 residues. The germline V gene has CDR1 SGHNT and CDR2 YYREEE (reference sequence). This chain's CDR3 is CASSTKGASYEQYF. The CDR3 coding sequence is TGTGCCAGCAGCACAAAAGGGGCGTCCTACGAGCAGTACTTC.

The chain uses TRBV19 and TRBJ2-2; D is unclear. The CDR3 is 15 amino acids. Trimming pared 3 bases from V and 1 base from J, leaving 9 bases between. CDR1 is LNHDA and CDR2 is SQIVND in the germline V gene (reference sequence). Written as DNA, the CDR3 is TGTGCCAGTAGTATCTGGGCGTGGAACACCGGGGAGCTGTTTTTT. This sequence encodes CASSIWAWNTGELFF. The complete variable domain, with remaining parts taken from reference TRBV19 and TRBJ2-2, reads DGGITQSPKYLFRKEGQNVTLSCEQNLNHDAMYWYRQDPGQGLRLIYYSQIVNDFQKGDIAEGYSVSREKKESFPLTVTSAQKNPTAFYLCASSIWAWNTGELFFGEGSRLTVL.

The V call is TRBV7-3, the J call TRBJ2-3, with TRBD2 matching over 8 bases. Germline V gives CDR1 SGHTA, CDR2 FQGTGA. Trimming at V came to 8 bases and at J to 4 bases, leaving 8 bases not matched to a gene. This CDR3 has 14 residues. The CDR3 spells CASSRGGRADTQYF. DNA of the CDR3: TGTGCCAGCTCTCGGGGGGGCCGGGCAGATACGCAGTATTTT.

This chain uses TRBV7-6 with TRBJ2-1, with D possibly matching TRBD2 (6 bases). Germline V gene data show CDR1 as SGHVS and CDR2 as FNYEAQ. The CDR3 length is 18 residues. With 2 bases removed from V and 0 bases from J, the gap between germline ends came to 17 bases. As DNA, the CDR3 is TGTGCCAGCAGCTTACGAATCCCGTTGGGGGGCTCCTACAATGAGCAGTTCTTC. It codes for CASSLRIPLGGSYNEQFF.

This chain connects TRBV4-3 to TRBJ1-2, with 9 positions matching TRBD1. There are 14 residues in the CDR3. The germline V gene encodes CDR1 LGHNA and CDR2 YSLEER. Germline trimming cut 5 bases from V and 5 bases from J; bases unmatched to any gene: 6. Here the CDR3 DNA reads TGCGCCAGCAGCAACCGACAGGGGGATTATGGCTACACCTTC. Translating it yields CASSNRQGDYGYTF.

Concerning this clone: The sample holds other DNA sequences that translate to the same CDR3. The chain recombines TRBV27 with TRBJ2-7; TRBD1 or TRBD2 may be the D gene (5 bases each). The CDR3 is 12 residues long. Trimming took off 2 bases at V and 5 bases at J, with 7 bases between the two ends. The V gene's germline CDR1 is MNHEY and CDR2 SMNVEV (reference sequence). DNA of the CDR3: TGTGCCAGCAGTTTACGAGGGGACGAGCAGTACTTC. This encodes CASSLRGDEQYF.

CDR3 loop: CASSQEVGDRVSGNTIYF. The CDR3 bases are TGCGCCAGCAGCCAAGAAGTTGGGGACAGGGTCTCTGGAAACACCATATATTTT. The J gene is TRBJ1-3, the V gene TRBV4-3; 9 bases are shared with TRBD1. This CDR3 spans 18 amino acids. The germline V gene has CDR1 LGHNA and CDR2 YSLEER. V was pared by 0 bases and J by 0 bases, with 6 bases of the junction left unmatched.

J is TRBJ1-1 and V is TRBV6-4; D not certain. In germline, CDR1 is MRHNA, CDR2 SNTAGT. Trimming took off 0 bases at V and 1 base at J, with 9 bases between the two ends. The CDR3 covers 15 residues. Written as DNA, the CDR3 is TGTGCCAGCAGTGACTCGAGGAAGGGGAACACTGAAGCTTTCTTT. Its protein product is CASSDSRKGNTEAFF.

The rearrangement joins TRBV5-1 to TRBJ1-2; 8 bases fit TRBD1. The germline V gene encodes CDR1 SGHRS and CDR2 YFSETQ. Trimming cost V 4 bases and J 4 bases; bases outside gene matches: 9. This CDR3 has 15 amino acids. The CDR3 here is CASSPPTGAGYGYTF. The CDR3 DNA reads TGCGCCAGCAGCCCGCCGACAGGGGCGGGCTATGGCTACACCTTC.

The rearrangement joins TRBV9 to TRBJ2-1; a weak D match, TRBD2 (6 bases). Germline CDR1 reads SGDLS; CDR2 reads YYNGEE. Trimming left V 3 bases short and J 5 bases short, with 18 bases between. This CDR3 spans 16 amino acids. CDR3 in DNA: TGTGCCAGCAGCGGACATGGGGACTCTCGAAACAATGAGCAGTTCTTC. Amino acid sequence: CASSGHGDSRNNEQFF.

This chain links TRBV6-5 with TRBJ2-2, with 7 bases lining up with TRBD1. CDR1 and CDR2 from the germline V gene are MNHEY and SVGAGI. The CDR3 is 15 amino acids. V shed 11 bases, J shed 0 bases, and the junction held 9 bases outside the gene matches. The CDR3 DNA sequence: TGTGCCGGCGCCCGGGGACAGACGAACACCGGGGAGCTGTTTTTT. Translation gives CAGARGQTNTGELFF.

The gene calls are TRBV5-1 and TRBJ2-1, with D perhaps matching TRBD2 (6 bases). The germline gives CDR1 SGHRS, CDR2 YFSETQ. The CDR3 covers 15 residues. Trimming pared 6 bases from V and 3 bases from J, leaving 16 bases between. CDR3 coding DNA: TGCGCCAGCATCCCCTGGAGCGGGTACTACAATGAGCAGTTCTTC. It encodes CASIPWSGYYNEQFF.

The V and J genes are TRBV2 and TRBJ2-2; D might be TRBD2 (6 bases). Between the trimmed V and J ends, which lost 5 bases and 2 bases, there was a span of 12 bases. Germline-derived CDR1 and CDR2 are SNHLY and FYNNEI. CDR3 size: 15 residues. CDR3 residues: CASSWDFYNTGELFF. CDR3 nucleotides: TGTGCCAGCAGTTGGGACTTCTATAACACCGGGGAGCTGTTTTTT.

V is TRBV2 and J is TRBJ2-7; no clear D gene. CDR3 length: 11 residues. V lost 5 bases and J 5 bases, leaving 7 bases between the germline ends. The V gene's germline CDR1 is SNHLY and CDR2 FYNNEI. CDR3 sequence: CASSYSDEQYF. The DNA for the CDR3 is TGTGCCAGCAGTTATTCAGACGAGCAGTACTTC.